Shown below are 2 T cell receptor beta chains from a single sample sequenced in a study of T-cell memory formation after mild COVID-19. MiXCR, run by TCRdb on the 5' RACE reads, gives a single entry per CDR3 protein. Among about 100,000 distinct CDR3 sequences, 11% were seen once, and the ten largest hold around 40%. The sample was PBMCs or a T cell subset sorted from them (not recorded which). The receptors derive from a man in his late teens or twenties who had mild COVID-19 (a few samples of this study predate the infection). Cell type and time point are not known.

This clonotype was seen a handful of times. The V call is TRBV5-4, the J call TRBJ1-4, with D uncertain. This CDR3 is 12 amino acids long. Germline V gives CDR1 SGHNT, CDR2 YYREEE (reference sequence). Trimming took 10 bases from V and 4 from J, leaving 11 bases between them. This CDR3 reads CAAGRNNEKLFF. In nucleotides, the CDR3 is TGTGCCGCGGGCAGAAATAATGAAAAACTGTTTTTT.

This clonotype was found a few times. The V call is TRBV27, the J call TRBJ1-2; D possibly corresponds to TRBD1 (6 bases). The CDR3 length is 13 residues. Germline lookup yields CDR1 MNHEY and CDR2 SMNVEV (reference sequence). Trimming pared 0 bases from V and 7 bases from J, leaving 9 bases between. The CDR3: CASSLSGGRGYTF. For the CDR3, the DNA is TGTGCCAGCAGTTTATCAGGGGGACGTGGCTACACCTTC.